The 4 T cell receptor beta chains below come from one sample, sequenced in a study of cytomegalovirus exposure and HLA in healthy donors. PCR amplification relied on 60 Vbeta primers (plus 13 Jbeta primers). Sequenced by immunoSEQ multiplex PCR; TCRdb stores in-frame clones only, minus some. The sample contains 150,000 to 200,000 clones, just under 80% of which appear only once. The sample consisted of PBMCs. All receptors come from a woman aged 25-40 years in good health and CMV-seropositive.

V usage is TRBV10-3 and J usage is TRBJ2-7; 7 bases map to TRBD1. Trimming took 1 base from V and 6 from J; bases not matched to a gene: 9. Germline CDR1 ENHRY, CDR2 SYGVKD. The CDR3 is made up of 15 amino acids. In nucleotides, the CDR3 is TGTGCCATCAGTGAGTTTAGGGGGCGTTTGGGCGAGCAGTACTTC. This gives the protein CAISEFRGRLGEQYF.

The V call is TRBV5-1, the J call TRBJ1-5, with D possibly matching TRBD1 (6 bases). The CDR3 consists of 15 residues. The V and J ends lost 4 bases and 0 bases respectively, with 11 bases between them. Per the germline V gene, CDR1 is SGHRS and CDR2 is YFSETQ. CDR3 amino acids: CASSQQGSSNQPQHF. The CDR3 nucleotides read TGCGCCAGCAGCCAGCAGGGGAGTAGCAATCAGCCCCAGCATTTT.

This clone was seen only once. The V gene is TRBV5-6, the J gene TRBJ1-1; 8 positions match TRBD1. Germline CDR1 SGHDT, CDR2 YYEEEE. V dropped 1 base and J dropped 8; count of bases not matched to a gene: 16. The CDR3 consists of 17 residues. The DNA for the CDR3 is TGTGCCAGCAGCTTGTTAATCTCGGACAGGGAGGGGTGGGAAGCTTTCTTT. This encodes CASSLLISDREGWEAFF.

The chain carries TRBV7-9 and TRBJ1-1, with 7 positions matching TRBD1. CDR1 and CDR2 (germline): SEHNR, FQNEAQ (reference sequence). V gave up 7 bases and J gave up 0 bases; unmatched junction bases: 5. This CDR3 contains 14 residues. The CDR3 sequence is CASILQGLNTEAFF. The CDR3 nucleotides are TGTGCCAGCATCCTACAGGGGCTGAACACTGAAGCTTTCTTT.